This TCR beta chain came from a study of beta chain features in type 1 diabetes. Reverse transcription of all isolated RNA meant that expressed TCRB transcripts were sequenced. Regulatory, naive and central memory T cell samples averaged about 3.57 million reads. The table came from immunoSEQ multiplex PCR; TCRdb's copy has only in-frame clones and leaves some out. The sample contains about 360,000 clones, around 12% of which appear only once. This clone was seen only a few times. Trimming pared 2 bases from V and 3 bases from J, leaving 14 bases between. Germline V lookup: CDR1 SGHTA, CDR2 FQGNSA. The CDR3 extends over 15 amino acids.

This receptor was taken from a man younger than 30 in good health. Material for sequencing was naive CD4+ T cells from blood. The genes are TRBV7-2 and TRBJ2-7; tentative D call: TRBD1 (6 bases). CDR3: CASSLSQGIGYEQYF. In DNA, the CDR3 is TGTGCCAGCAGCTTATCTCAGGGGATTGGCTACGAGCAGTACTTC.